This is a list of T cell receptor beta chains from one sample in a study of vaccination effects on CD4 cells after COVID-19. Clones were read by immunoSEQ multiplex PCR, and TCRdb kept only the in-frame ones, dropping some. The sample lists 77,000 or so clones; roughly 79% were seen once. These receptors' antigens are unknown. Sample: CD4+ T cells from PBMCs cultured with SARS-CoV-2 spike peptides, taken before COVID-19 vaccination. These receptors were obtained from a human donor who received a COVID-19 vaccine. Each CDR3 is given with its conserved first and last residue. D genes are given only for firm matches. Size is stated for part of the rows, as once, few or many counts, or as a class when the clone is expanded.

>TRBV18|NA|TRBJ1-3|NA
TGTGCCAGCTCACCTCCCGGGAGGGCTGGAAACACCATATATTTT
CASSPPGRAGNTIYF
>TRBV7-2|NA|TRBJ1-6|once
TGTGCCAGCAGTCGCAGCGTAACCTATAATTCACCCCTCCACTTT
CASSRSVTYNSPLHF
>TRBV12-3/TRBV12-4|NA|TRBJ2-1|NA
TGTGCCAGCAGGGTACGGGGTGAGCAGTTCTTC
CASRVRGEQFF
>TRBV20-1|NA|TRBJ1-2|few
TGCAGTGTAAGGGACGGCTATGGCTACACCTTC
CSVRDGYGYTF
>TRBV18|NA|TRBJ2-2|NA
TGTGCCAGCTCACCACCTCGCACCGGGGAGCTGTTTTTT
CASSPPRTGELFF
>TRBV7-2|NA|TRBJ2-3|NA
TGTGCCAGCAGCCCAGATGTTAGCACAGATACGCAGTATTTT
CASSPDVSTDTQYF
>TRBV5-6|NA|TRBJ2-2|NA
TGTGCCAGCAGCTTAGGGGCATCAACCGGGGAGCTGTTTTTT
CASSLGASTGELFF
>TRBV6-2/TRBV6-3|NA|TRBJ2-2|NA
TGTGCCAGCAGTTTTTTAATCGGGGGGCCGGACACCGGGGAGCTGTTTTTT
CASSFLIGGPDTGELFF
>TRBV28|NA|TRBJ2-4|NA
TGTGCCAGCAGTTTGCTGGGGGGCCAAAACATTCAGTACTTC
CASSLLGGQNIQYF
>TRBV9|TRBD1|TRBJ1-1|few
TGTGCCAGCAGTGGTGAAACAGGGGGCACTGAAGCTTTCTTT
CASSGETGGTEAFF
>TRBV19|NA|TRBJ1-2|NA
TGTGCCAGTAGGCGGTCACACCTAGCTAACTATGGCTACACCTTC
CASRRSHLANYGYTF
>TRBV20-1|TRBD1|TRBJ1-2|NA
TGCAGTGCTACAGGGGGTGGCTACACCTTC
CSATGGGYTF
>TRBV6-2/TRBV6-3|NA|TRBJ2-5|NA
TGTGCCAGCAGTTACTCTGGGACGGAGACCCAGTACTTC
CASSYSGTETQYF
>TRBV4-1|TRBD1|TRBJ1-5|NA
TGCGCCAGCAGCCAACAGGGGGGTACGGGCAATCAGCCCCAGCATTTT
CASSQQGGTGNQPQHF
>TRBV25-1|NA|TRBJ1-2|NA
TGTGCCAGCAGTAACTTACGTTGGACAGGCTACACCTTC
CASSNLRWTGYTF
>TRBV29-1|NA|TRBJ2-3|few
TGCAGCGTTGAAAGGGTCAGGACAGATACGCAGTATTTT
CSVERVRTDTQYF
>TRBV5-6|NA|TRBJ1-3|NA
TGTGCCAGCAGCTGGGGTCTCGCCCCTGGAAACACCATATATTTT
CASSWGLAPGNTIYF
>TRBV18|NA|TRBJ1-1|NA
TGTGCCAGCTCACCCCTTCTCACCGGGAACACTGAAGCTTTCTTT
CASSPLLTGNTEAFF
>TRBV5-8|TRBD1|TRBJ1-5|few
TGTGCCAGCAGCTCACACGGGGGACAGGGGATCGATCAGCCCCAGCATTTT
CASSSHGGQGIDQPQHF
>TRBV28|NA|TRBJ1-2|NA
TGTGCCAGCCGCTGGTCGGGGCCCTATGGCTACACCTTC
CASRWSGPYGYTF
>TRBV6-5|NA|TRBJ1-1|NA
TGTGCCAGCAGGACCGAGGGAGGCCTGAACACTGAAGCTTTCTTT
CASRTEGGLNTEAFF
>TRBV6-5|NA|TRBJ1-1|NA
TGTGCCAGCAGTCCCCCAGGGACACGAGGCTTAGGAGCTTTCTTT
CASSPPGTRGLGAFF
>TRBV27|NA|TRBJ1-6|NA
TGTGCCAGCACGAGCGAGGTGGGGGACTATAATTCACCCCTCCACTTT
CASTSEVGDYNSPLHF
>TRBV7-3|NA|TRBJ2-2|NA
TGTGCCAGCAGCTTAACGTCGGGGAGCGGGGAGCTGTTTTTT
CASSLTSGSGELFF
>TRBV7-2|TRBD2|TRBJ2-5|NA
TGTGCCAGCAGCTTAGGGGGAGGGCAAGAGACCCAGTACTTC
CASSLGGGQETQYF
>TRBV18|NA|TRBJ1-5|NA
TGTGCCAGCTCTCGGGACGGTAGCAATCAGCCCCAGCATTTT
CASSRDGSNQPQHF
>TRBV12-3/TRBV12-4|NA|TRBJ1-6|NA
TGTGCCAGCAGTTTGGGATATTCACCCCTCCACTTT
CASSLGYSPLHF
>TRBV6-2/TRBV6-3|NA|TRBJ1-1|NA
TGTGCCAGCAGTCCGCAAGAGGGGCGATGGACTGAAGCTTTCTTT
CASSPQEGRWTEAFF
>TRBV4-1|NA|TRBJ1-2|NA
TGCGCCAGCAGCCAAGATGAGGGCTTAAGCTATGGCTACACCTTC
CASSQDEGLSYGYTF
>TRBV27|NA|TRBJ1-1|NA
TGTGCCACCTGGAAGACTGAAGCTTTCTTT
CATWKTEAFF
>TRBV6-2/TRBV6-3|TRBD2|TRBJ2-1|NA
TGTGCCAGCAGTTACTCCCAGCGGGGGGGCCGGAATGAGCAGTTCTTC
CASSYSQRGGRNEQFF
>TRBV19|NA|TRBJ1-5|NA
TGTGCCAGTAGTGACTCAGGTTACAATCAGCCCCAGCATTTT
CASSDSGYNQPQHF
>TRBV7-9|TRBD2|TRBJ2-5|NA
TGTGCCACCACCGCCCGGGGGGACCAAGAGACCCAGTACTTC
CATTARGDQETQYF
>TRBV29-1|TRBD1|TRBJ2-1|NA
TGCAGCGCTGCTCCGGGACAGGGCAGTTTATCCTACAATGAGCAGTTCTTC
CSAAPGQGSLSYNEQFF
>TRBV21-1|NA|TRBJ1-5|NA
TGTGCCAGCAGCAAAGTAGGTTGGAGGCAACTATATATTGGCAATCAGCCCCAGCATTTT
CASSKVGWRQLYIGNQPQHF
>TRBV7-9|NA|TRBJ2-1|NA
TGTGCCAGCAGCTTCCGCTACGAGCAGTTCTTC
CASSFRYEQFF
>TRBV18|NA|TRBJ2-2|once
TGTGCCAGCTCACCACAGGGCGGCGGGGAGCTGTTTTTT
CASSPQGGGELFF
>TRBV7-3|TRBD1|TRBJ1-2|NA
TGTGCCAGCAGCCCAGGACAGGGCCCTAACTATGGCTACACCTTC
CASSPGQGPNYGYTF
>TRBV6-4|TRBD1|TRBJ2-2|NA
TGTGCCAGTAGACAGGGGGCTCAAGCCGGGGAGCTGTTTTTT
CASRQGAQAGELFF
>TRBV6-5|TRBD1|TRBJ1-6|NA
TGTGCCAGCAGGACAGGGTTGAACTATAATTCACCCCTCCACTTT
CASRTGLNYNSPLHF
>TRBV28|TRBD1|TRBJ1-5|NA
TGTGCCAGCAGATTATCATTAGGGGGCTGGCAGCCCCAGCATTTT
CASRLSLGGWQPQHF
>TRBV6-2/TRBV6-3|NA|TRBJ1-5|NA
TGTGCCAGCAGTTACGGACCATCTGGTGGCAATCAGCCCCAGCATTTT
CASSYGPSGGNQPQHF
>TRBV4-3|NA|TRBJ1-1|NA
TGCGCCAGCAGCCGAGGTGACATGAGAGTCTCTGAAGCTTTCTTT
CASSRGDMRVSEAFF
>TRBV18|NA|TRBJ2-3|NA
TGTGCCAGCTCAGAACCAGGGAGAACGCAGTATTTT
CASSEPGRTQYF
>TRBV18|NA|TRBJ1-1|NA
TGTGCCAGCTCAAACAATCTGGACAGCTTGAACACTGAAGCTTTCTTT
CASSNNLDSLNTEAFF
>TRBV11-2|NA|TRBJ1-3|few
TGTGCCAGCAGCTTACAGAACTCTGGAAACACCATATATTTT
CASSLQNSGNTIYF
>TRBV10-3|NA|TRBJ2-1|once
TGTGCCATCAGTGAGTCGGGCAGTGACAATGAGCAGTTCTTC
CAISESGSDNEQFF
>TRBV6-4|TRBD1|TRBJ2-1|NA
TGTGCCAGCCCAGAGACAGGGACGTGCAATGAGCAGTTCTTC
CASPETGTCNEQFF
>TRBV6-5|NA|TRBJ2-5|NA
TGTGCCAGCAGTTACGCCAGGGGAGGACTTGAGACCCAGTACTTC
CASSYARGGLETQYF
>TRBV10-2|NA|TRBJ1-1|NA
TGCGCCAGCACCCTCAGGGGGAACACTGAAGCTTTCTTT
CASTLRGNTEAFF
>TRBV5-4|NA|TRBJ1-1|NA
TGTGCCAGCAGCTTGCAGGGGAGCGGCACTGAAGCTTTCTTT
CASSLQGSGTEAFF
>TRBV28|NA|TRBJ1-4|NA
TGTGCCAGCAGTTTACGAACTTCAACTAATGAAAAACTGTTTTTT
CASSLRTSTNEKLFF
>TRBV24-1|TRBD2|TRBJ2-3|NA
TGTGCCACCCCCCAAGGTAGAGCGGGGGTTAGCACAGATACGCAGTATTTT
CATPQGRAGVSTDTQYF
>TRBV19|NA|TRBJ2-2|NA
TGTGCCAGTATCCGGGGCCCCGGGAACACCGGGGAGCTGTTTTTT
CASIRGPGNTGELFF
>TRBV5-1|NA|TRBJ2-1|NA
TGCGCCAGCAGATACAGGGACGACTACAATGAGCAGTTCTTC
CASRYRDDYNEQFF
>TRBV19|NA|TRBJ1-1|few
TGTGCCAGCGGGGTACTGGGGGCGAGAGGCACTGAAGCTTTCTTT
CASGVLGARGTEAFF
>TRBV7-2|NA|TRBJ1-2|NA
TGTGCCAGCAGCTTACAGCGTAACTATGGCTACACCTTC
CASSLQRNYGYTF